This entry is about one T cell receptor beta chain. Its specificity is not known. This record belongs to a study of vaccination effects on CD4 cells after COVID-19. At the level of the study: Everyone in the study got two shots of either the BNT162b2 or mRNA-1273 vaccine. Study-wide results and limits: At late timepoints after vaccination, vaccine- and infection-induced clones shrank markedly. The study got few convalescent patients and did not collect any early post-infection timepoints.

The protocol was immunoSEQ multiplex PCR, while the TCRdb copy is restricted to in-frame clones and leaves out a portion. Here the sample spans about 68,000 clones, 75% to 90% being singletons. The V end lost 5 bases, the J end lost 1 base, and 14 bases lay between the germline ends. CDR3 length: 15 amino acids. CDR1 is MNHEY, CDR2 SVGAGI, per germline. Antigen-specific CD4+ T cells were expanded with viral peptide pools in the ViraFEST assay before sequencing. When less than 12 days of culture had elapsed, CD4+ T cells were isolated. Vaccinees lacked prior SARS-CoV-2 infection and tested negative for nucleocapsid antibodies. Cultures had half their medium replaced with IL-2 medium on days 3 and 7.

This material consisted of CD4+ T cells from PBMCs cultured with SARS-CoV-2 spike peptides, taken before COVID-19 vaccination. The rearrangement joins TRBV6-5 to TRBJ1-1; TRBD1 is a possible D gene (5 bases). The clonotype was recovered from a human donor who received a COVID-19 vaccine. The chain's CDR3 is CASSLLLGGNTEAFF. DNA of the CDR3: TGTGCCAGCAGTCTCCTTCTTGGGGGGAACACTGAAGCTTTCTTT.